This T cell receptor beta chain was profiled in a study of post-analysis software for immune sequencing data (dated by TCRdb to 2014 to 2015). About the full investigation: Recorded disease courses included relapsing-remitting, secondary progressive and progressive-relapsing multiple sclerosis, with some patients lacking subtype annotation. The patient repertoires were set against eleven to twelve previously published healthy control repertoires from donors whose ages ranged from roughly 6 to 25 years. A subset of samples was prepared in parallel using single-end sample barcoding, then pooled and co-amplified after Illumina adapter ligation. The paper as a whole reports these results and caveats: Multiple sclerosis patients had significantly lower normalized Chao1 diversity than controls, a result that suggests substantial peripheral T-cell clonal expansion. Significantly higher frequencies in patients than in controls were found for roughly 5 TRBV segments, including TRBV5-6, TRBV5-1 and TRBV20-1. When samples were clustered directly using the F measure, samples prepared in the same batch co-clustered strongly, which prompted a batch-effect correction. The control group was slightly older than the multiple sclerosis patient group.

There are a few counts of this clonotype. The specificity of this receptor is unknown. No base quality information exists; no much larger clone differs at one position. To demonstrate the VDJtools post-analysis software, the study profiled TCR beta repertoires from the peripheral blood of around 13 young patients with multiple sclerosis. The patients with multiple sclerosis were children and adolescents between about 6 and 15 years of age. Libraries were prepared through PCR. Instrument used: Illumina HiSeq 2500. To reduce PCR and sequencing biases, unique molecular identifiers were incorporated into the TCR beta cDNA libraries. Every 1 to 10 million input T cells yielded roughly 500,000 cDNA molecules, meaning each molecule approximated one T cell. The same protocol used for the earlier healthy control dataset was applied to prepare and sequence the patient libraries. Samples belonging to the same batch were prepared together, multiplexed and sequenced on a shared HiSeq lane. For the original study's pipeline: Raw barcoded reads were processed with MIGEC, discarding single-read molecular identifier groups before consensus assembly and CDR3 extraction. VDJtools was used for post-analysis of the clonotype tables, with diversity normalized by down-sampling every dataset to the smallest sample size. Repertoire overlap clustering matched CDR3 amino acid but not nucleotide sequences to correct batch-related cross-sample contamination. In TCRdb, the public reads were trimmed at Q25 with fastp and aligned with MiXCR, with productive beta chains retained. Rows with a matching CDR3 protein are joined into one entry that keeps the most common DNA and genes. Here the V and J calls rest on TCRdb's processing, not on the authors' analysis. The sample yields approximately 770,000 distinct CDR3 sequences; just over 45% were counted once. The ten top clones hold approximately 5% of the sample.

As encoded in the germline V gene, CDR1 is MNHEY while CDR2 is SVGEGT. Measured from the cysteine to the phenylalanine, the CDR3 is 14 residues long. CDR3 DNA only is kept here, 42 bases in frame from base 1. The trim is 6 bases for V and 2 bases for J, with a gap of 14 bases between the germline ends. The receptor's source is a girl aged 5-17 years with multiple sclerosis. The rearrangement joined TRBV6-2 or TRBV6-3 to TRBJ2-7; a tentative D match to TRBD1 spans 6 bases. The sample consisted of blood. Here the CDR3 is given as CASSPPGHPYEQYF. The DNA reads TGTGCCAGCAGCCCCCCGGGACACCCCTACGAGCAGTACTTC.